Listed below are T cell receptor beta chains from one sample, sequenced in a study of blood T cell repertoires in COVID-19. Here immunoSEQ multiplex PCR was the method, and the copy in TCRdb shows in-frame clones only, minus some. This table has roughly 110,000 clones, over 70% appearing once. Sequencing input: peripheral blood. These receptors were taken from a human donor with acute or convalescent COVID-19. The donor label of this sample is uncertain. The CDR3 runs from the conserved cysteine through the conserved F or W. Fields, in order: D gene, V gene, clone size, J gene, CDR3 protein, CDR3 DNA. D genes are given only for firm matches. A row's size may be missing; if present it is once, few, many or a size class.

TRBD1	TRBV10-2	.	TRBJ1-2	CASTRTGPIYGYTF	TGCGCCAGCACTCGGACAGGGCCTATCTATGGCTACACCTTC
TRBD1	TRBV30	.	TRBJ2-2	CAWRGQVNTGELFF	TGTGCCTGGAGGGGACAGGTGAACACCGGGGAGCTGTTTTTT
TRBD1	TRBV6-1	.	TRBJ1-3	CASSGIFGTGASGNTIYF	TGTGCCAGCAGTGGGATTTTCGGGACAGGAGCCTCTGGAAACACCATATATTTT
.	TRBV4-2	.	TRBJ1-1	CASSPSAYWAENTEAFF	TGTGCCAGCAGCCCCTCCGCATATTGGGCAGAAAACACTGAAGCTTTCTTT
TRBD1	TRBV5-3	.	TRBJ2-1	CARSTGTGLGLEQFF	TGTGCCAGAAGTACGGGGACAGGTTTGGGTTTGGAGCAGTTCTTC
.	TRBV3-1/TRBV3-2	.	TRBJ2-2	CASTDRLTGELFF	TGTGCCAGCACGGACAGACTCACCGGGGAGCTGTTTTTT
TRBD1	TRBV7-8	.	TRBJ2-4	CASSFVGTGGNIQYF	TGTGCCAGCAGCTTTGTAGGGACAGGGGGAAACATTCAGTACTTC
.	TRBV7-2	.	TRBJ1-5	CASSLFSMPGNQPQHF	TGTGCCAGCAGCTTATTTAGTATGCCCGGCAATCAGCCCCAGCATTTT
TRBD1	TRBV19	few	TRBJ1-1	CASRQGDTEAFF	TGTGCCAGCAGACAGGGTGACACTGAAGCTTTCTTT
.	TRBV5-1	few	TRBJ1-1	CASSPGRGVRHEAFF	TGCGCCAGCAGCCCCGGGAGGGGGGTCCGCCATGAAGCTTTCTTT
.	TRBV4-1	.	TRBJ1-5	CASSLLGGNQPQHF	TGCGCCAGCAGCTTATTAGGGGGCAATCAGCCCCAGCATTTT
TRBD2	TRBV30	.	TRBJ2-4	CAWSIPGLAVAKNIQYF	TGTGCCTGGAGTATCCCGGGACTAGCGGTAGCCAAAAACATTCAGTACTTC
.	TRBV9	.	TRBJ2-2	CASSEGTPVSGELFF	TGTGCCAGCAGCGAAGGGACTCCAGTGTCCGGGGAGCTGTTTTTT
.	TRBV2	many	TRBJ1-5	CASSETHWGQPQHF	TGTGCCAGCAGTGAGACCCATTGGGGCCAGCCCCAGCATTTT
TRBD1	TRBV7-3	.	TRBJ2-3	CASSWGQSPGTQYF	TGTGCCAGCAGCTGGGGACAGTCTCCCGGTACGCAGTATTTT
.	TRBV5-1	.	TRBJ1-1	CASSADSSEAFF	TGCGCCAGCAGCGCTGACAGTTCTGAAGCTTTCTTT
.	TRBV2	few	TRBJ2-3	CATEAGTDTQYF	TGTGCCACCGAAGCCGGCACAGATACGCAGTATTTT
.	TRBV25-1	once	TRBJ1-1	CASRPRDFTTEAFF	TGTGCCAGCAGGCCGAGGGACTTCACCACTGAAGCTTTCTTT
TRBD1	TRBV7-8	once	TRBJ1-2	CASSPGQGKGYTF	TGTGCCAGCAGCCCCGGACAGGGAAAGGGCTACACCTTC
.	TRBV2	.	TRBJ2-3	CASGGPHERDTQYF	TGTGCCAGCGGCGGGCCCCACGAGAGAGATACGCAGTATTTT
.	TRBV18	.	TRBJ2-5	CASSPREAQETQYF	TGTGCCAGCTCACCCCGCGAAGCCCAAGAGACCCAGTACTTC
.	TRBV6-5	.	TRBJ2-1	CASRPSRSSYNEQFF	TGTGCCAGCAGACCTAGCAGAAGCTCCTACAATGAGCAGTTCTTC
.	TRBV5-5	few	TRBJ2-3	CASSLGGIGADTQYF	TGTGCCAGCAGCTTGGGCGGGATAGGCGCAGATACGCAGTATTTT
.	TRBV30	few	TRBJ1-5	CAWSRGENQPQHF	TGTGCCTGGAGTCGGGGGGAGAACCAGCCCCAGCATTTT
.	TRBV19	once	TRBJ1-1	CASSPRTGVTEAFF	TGTGCCAGTAGTCCTCGGACGGGAGTCACTGAAGCTTTCTTT
TRBD2	TRBV7-7	.	TRBJ2-5	CASSFSPYRGGQETQYF	TGTGCCAGCAGCTTCAGTCCCTACCGCGGGGGACAAGAGACCCAGTACTTC
TRBD1	TRBV19	.	TRBJ1-4	CASSTGTGFEKLFF	TGTGCCAGTAGCACCGGGACAGGGTTTGAAAAACTGTTTTTT
TRBD1	TRBV10-1	.	TRBJ1-1	CASRPGQGNTEAFF	TGCGCCAGCCGACCTGGACAGGGGAACACTGAAGCTTTCTTT
.	TRBV27	.	TRBJ2-2	CASSFGLRNTGELFF	TGTGCCAGCAGTTTCGGACTGAGGAACACCGGGGAGCTGTTTTTT